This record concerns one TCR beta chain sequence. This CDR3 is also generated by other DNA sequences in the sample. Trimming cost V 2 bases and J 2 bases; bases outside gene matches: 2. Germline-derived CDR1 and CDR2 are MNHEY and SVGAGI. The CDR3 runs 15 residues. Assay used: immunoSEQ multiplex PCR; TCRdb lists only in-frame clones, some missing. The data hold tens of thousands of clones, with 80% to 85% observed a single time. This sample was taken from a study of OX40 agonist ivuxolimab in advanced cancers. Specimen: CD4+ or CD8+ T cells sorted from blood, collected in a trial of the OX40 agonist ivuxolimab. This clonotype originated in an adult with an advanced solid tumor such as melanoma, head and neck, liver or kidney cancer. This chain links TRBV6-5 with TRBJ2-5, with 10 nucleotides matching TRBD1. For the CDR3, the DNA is TGTGCCAGCAGTTACGGGACAGGGGTTCAAGAGACCCAGTACTTC. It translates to CASSYGTGVQETQYF.